A selection of T cell receptor beta chains follows, all from one sample in a study of T cells after yellow fever vaccination. MiXCR was run by TCRdb on the 5' RACE reads, yielding one entry per CDR3 protein. The sample has 20,000 to 25,000 distinct CDR3 sequences, approximately 5.2% seen once. The material was PBMCs, either bulk or a sorted T-cell subset (CD4+, CD8+, memory, or dextramer-sorted; not recorded which), obtained approximately 40 days after the first yellow fever vaccination. The origin of the receptors is a man in his late teens or twenties who received the YFV17D yellow fever vaccine. Each CDR3 is given with its conserved first and last residue. The order of the fields is V gene, J gene, CDR3 protein.

TRBV20-1	TRBJ1-1	CSARRAPAQPEAFF
TRBV20-1	TRBJ1-1	CSAPNGRGRNTEAFF
TRBV13	TRBJ2-6	CASSALTSGANVLTF
TRBV7-2	TRBJ1-1	CASSLDRNTEAFF
TRBV6-1	TRBJ2-6	CASTRGGANVLTF
TRBV18	TRBJ2-7	CASSLGPEQYF
TRBV7-2	TRBJ2-7	CASSRTGADYEQYF
TRBV19	TRBJ1-4	CASTLGVASEKLFF
TRBV10-2	TRBJ2-2	CASRDGQGSTGELFF
TRBV20-1	TRBJ2-2	CSARPPIGAGGTGELFF
TRBV18	TRBJ2-7	CASSPAGTAYEQYF
TRBV2	TRBJ1-4	CASSDGTGEKLFF
TRBV2	TRBJ2-1	CASTTASDNEQFF
TRBV7-9	TRBJ2-4	CASSLRGAKNIQYF
TRBV20-1	TRBJ1-2	CSAREFGTGDYGYTF
TRBV7-3	TRBJ2-1	CASSLTSGAAYNEQFF
TRBV5-1	TRBJ1-6	CASSLDTDSPLHF
TRBV7-3	TRBJ2-1	CASSPRLAGGDEQFF
TRBV18	TRBJ2-7	CASSPQRGSDEQYF
TRBV12-3/TRBV12-4	TRBJ2-2	CASSPPPGETGELFF
TRBV6-2/TRBV6-3	TRBJ1-5	CASSRRDRGQPQHF
TRBV3-1	TRBJ1-2	CASSPAAGARGYTF
TRBV29-1	TRBJ1-4	CSVEADNEKLFF
TRBV2	TRBJ2-7	CASSENAYEQYF
TRBV7-2	TRBJ2-7	CASSGTSGAHYEQYF
TRBV5-5	TRBJ1-2	CASSFNAGYGYTF
TRBV6-2/TRBV6-3	TRBJ2-1	CASSTSPDRGREFF
TRBV25-1	TRBJ2-7	CASSEHGGPRYEQYF
TRBV5-1	TRBJ2-3	CASKPGGTHTDTQYF
TRBV20-1	TRBJ2-2	CSAKRGDPGELFF
TRBV6-1	TRBJ2-1	CASIRALFHEQFF
TRBV28	TRBJ1-2	CASSFRDYGYTF
TRBV20-1	TRBJ1-4	CSARRQGNEKLFF
TRBV7-9	TRBJ2-3	CASSSSGPADTQYF
TRBV7-2	TRBJ1-2	CASSPDRRSGGYTF
TRBV5-1	TRBJ2-3	CASSLEGTDTQYF
TRBV21-1	TRBJ2-5	CASSKVGLADLYQETQYF
TRBV7-3	TRBJ1-2	CASSSWTGSNYGYTF
TRBV7-2	TRBJ1-2	CASSLARSHAYGYTF
TRBV11-2	TRBJ1-2	CASSPLVSGRGYGYTF
TRBV6-5	TRBJ2-3	CASTPGTNTDTQYF
TRBV10-3	TRBJ2-2	CAISVTGGLNTGELFF
TRBV5-1	TRBJ2-3	CASSRGAGTDTQYF
TRBV7-2	TRBJ2-1	CASSLRPGQGVMDEQFF
TRBV4-1	TRBJ2-3	CASSQVSEGTDTQYF
TRBV7-2	TRBJ1-5	CASSTDPNQPQHF
TRBV6-1	TRBJ2-7	CASSRAGRSSYEQYF
TRBV20-1	TRBJ2-1	CSARTGISSGEQFF
TRBV20-1	TRBJ2-7	CSVKRRTYEQYF
TRBV4-3	TRBJ1-5	CASSLTTGRYQPQHF
TRBV20-1	TRBJ2-1	CSALTSQRYNEQFF
TRBV7-2	TRBJ2-5	CASSPTPLGVETQYF
TRBV7-8	TRBJ2-3	CASSILLLAGPTDTQYF
TRBV7-2	TRBJ1-3	CASSFSRGFAGNTIYF
TRBV11-1	TRBJ1-1	CASSRDRQEAFF